The 25 T cell receptor beta chains given below trace back to one sample, sequenced in a study of blood T cell repertoires in COVID-19. Sequenced by immunoSEQ multiplex PCR; TCRdb stores in-frame clones only, minus some. The table includes about 320,000 clones, more than 70% detected once. Sequencing was done on a sample of peripheral blood. The receptor set was obtained from a woman in her 50s with acute or convalescent COVID-19.

This clone was detected once. This chain uses TRBV11-2 with TRBJ2-2; possible D gene TRBD1, 5 bases. The V gene's germline CDR1 is SGHAT and CDR2 FQNNGV. Trimming left V 2 bases short and J 5 bases short, with 12 bases between. The CDR3 loop spans 15 amino acids. In nucleotides, the CDR3 is TGTGCCAGCAGCTTACAGGGCTTACAAACCGGGGAGCTGTTTTTT. Translating gives CASSLQGLQTGELFF. Looking up the rest from reference TRBV11-2 and TRBJ2-2 gives the full variable domain: EAGVAQSPRYKIIEKRQSVAFWCNPISGHATLYWYQQILGQGPKLLIQFQNNGVVDDSQLPKDRFSAERLKGVDSTLKIQPAKLEDSAVYLCASSLQGLQTGELFFGEGSRLTVL.

The chain carries TRBV3-1 (or the pseudogene TRBV3-2) and TRBJ2-6; no clear D gene. Trimming left V 1 base short and J 2 bases short, with 9 bases between. The CDR3 is 16 residues long. The germline V gene has CDR1 LGHDT and CDR2 YNNKEL (reference sequence). The chain's CDR3 is CASSQGAVTGANVLTF. CDR3 in DNA: TGTGCCAGCAGCCAAGGAGCCGTAACTGGGGCCAACGTCCTGACTTTC.

The CDR3 DNA is TGTGCCAGCAGATCCCCCAGTGGGGCCTACACCTTC. Translated, it gives CASRSPSGAYTF. This rearrangement joins TRBV7-3 to TRBJ1-2, with a possible D match to TRBD1 (5 bases). The CDR3 covers 12 residues. Trimming shortened V by 6 bases and J by 10 bases, and 15 bases separated the two germline ends. Germline V CDR1 and CDR2: SGHTA, FQGTGA.

Turning to this clone: The same CDR3 can be traced to other DNA sequences in this sample. The rearrangement uses TRBV2 and TRBJ2-5; a weak D match, TRBD2 (5 bases). V shed 4 bases and J shed 4 bases, with 7 bases lying between them. Germline CDR1 and CDR2: SNHLY and FYNNEI. The CDR3 sequence is 12 residues long. The CDR3 DNA reads TGTGCCAGCAGTGTACGGGGAGAGACCCAGTACTTC. Amino acid sequence: CASSVRGETQYF.

J is TRBJ2-6 and V is TRBV19; TRBD2 might be the D (5 bases). Germline assignment: CDR1 LNHDA and CDR2 SQIVND (reference sequence). V was shortened by 6 bases and J by 11 bases, with 17 bases between the two germline ends. The CDR3 sequence is 14 residues long. The CDR3 region is CASRGWTPRDVLTF. CDR3 DNA: TGTGCCAGTAGAGGATGGACTCCTAGGGACGTCCTGACTTTC.

The chain is built from TRBV6-5 and TRBJ2-7, with 7 bases identical to TRBD1. V lost 7 bases and J lost 4; bases outside the gene matches: 10. This CDR3 has 14 residues. From germline, CDR1 is MNHEY and CDR2 SVGAGI. For the CDR3, the DNA is TGTGCCAGCATCAACAGGGGTTCGGATTACGAGCAGTACTTC. Translating it yields CASINRGSDYEQYF.

V and J are TRBV11-3 and TRBJ2-7; 11 nucleotides agree with TRBD2. The CDR3 spans 14 residues. V lost 5 bases to trimming and J lost 7 bases; unmatched junction nucleotides: 7. CDR1 is SGHNT, CDR2 YENEEA, per germline. The CDR3 bases are TGTGCCAGCAGCACCCTTAGCGGGAGGGAAGAGCAGTACTTC. This sequence encodes CASSTLSGREEQYF.

The gene calls are TRBV28 and TRBJ1-6, with D possibly being TRBD1 (6 bases). Germline V gene lookup returns CDR1 MDHEN and CDR2 SYDVKM. The CDR3 is 16 residues long. V was pared by 3 bases and J by 14 bases, with 23 bases between. CDR3 in DNA: TGTGCCAGCAGTTTCGTGACAGGCCGCCTCCAGGGAGCCCTCCACTTT. It is translated as CASSFVTGRLQGALHF.

The chain has TRBV28 and TRBJ2-3; D is possibly TRBD2 (5 bases). Germline assignment: CDR1 MDHEN and CDR2 SYDVKM. Deletions cut 9 bases from V and 2 bases from J, with 18 bases between. The CDR3 contains 15 residues. The CDR3 DNA reads TGTGCCAGTGGCCTTTGGCGGGCCCACACAGATACGCAGTATTTT. It specifies CASGLWRAHTDTQYF.

The rearrangement links TRBV5-4 to TRBJ2-3; TRBD2 matches 12 bases. Per germline, CDR1 SGHNT and CDR2 YYREEE (reference sequence). V was clipped by 0 bases and J by 6 bases; unmatched bases: 5. There are 16 residues in the CDR3. The CDR3 sequence: CASSLASGRATDTQYF. CDR3 nucleotide sequence: TGTGCCAGCAGCTTGGCTAGCGGGAGGGCAACCGATACGCAGTATTTT. Looking up the rest from reference TRBV5-4 and TRBJ2-3 gives the full variable domain: ETGVTQSPTHLIKTRGQQVTLRCSSQSGHNTVSWYQQALGQGPQFIFQYYREEENGRGNFPPRFSGLQFPNYSSELNVNALELDDSALYLCASSLASGRATDTQYFGPGTRLTVL.

The rearrangement joins TRBV7-2 to TRBJ2-1; 7 nucleotides match TRBD2. This CDR3 is built from 15 residues. Looked up from germline, CDR1 is SGHTA and CDR2 is FQGNSA. With 5 bases clipped from V and 4 bases from J, the junction kept 8 bases outside the gene matches. For the CDR3, the DNA is TGTGCCAGCAGCCCCCCTAGCGGAAGGTACAATGAGCAGTTCTTC. This gives the protein CASSPPSGRYNEQFF.

The J gene is TRBJ1-2, the V gene TRBV9; possibly TRBD1 for D (5 bases). Trimming took 4 bases from V and 4 from J, leaving 20 bases between them. This CDR3 has 16 residues. Germline V gene sequence: CDR1 SGDLS, CDR2 YYNGEE. The CDR3 protein is CASSPGEGRGSYGYTF. CDR3 nucleotide sequence: TGTGCCAGCAGCCCCGGGGAGGGGCGCGGGAGCTATGGCTACACCTTC.

The rearrangement uses TRBV24-1 and TRBJ2-1; 10 nucleotides match TRBD1. V lost 6 bases, J lost 7 bases, and 5 bases stayed unmatched. The germline V gene encodes CDR1 KGHDR and CDR2 SFDVKD. The length of the CDR3 is 14 residues. The CDR3 protein is CATSRTGGGNEQFF. Here the CDR3 DNA reads TGTGCCACCAGTCGGACAGGGGGTGGAAATGAGCAGTTCTTC.

In DNA, the CDR3 is TGTGCCAGCTCGATAGTTACCGGGGAGCTGTTTTTT. This translates into CASSIVTGELFF. This rearrangement joins TRBV18 to TRBJ2-2; D not certain. Trimming removed 6 bases from V and 5 bases from J, with 7 bases in between. CDR3 length: 12 residues. Looked up from germline, CDR1 is KGHSH and CDR2 is LQKENI.

The chain employs TRBV5-1 and TRBJ2-7; D is undetermined. The V gene lost 0 bases and the J gene lost 3 bases, with 7 bases spanning the gap. The germline V gene has CDR1 SGHRS and CDR2 YFSETQ. The CDR3 runs 13 residues. The CDR3 here is CASSLDSIYEQYF. As DNA, the CDR3 is TGCGCCAGCAGCTTGGACAGTATCTACGAGCAGTACTTC.

The V and J genes are TRBV29-1 and TRBJ2-7, with TRBD1 identical over 7 bases. Germline V lookup: CDR1 SQVTM, CDR2 ANQGSEA. Trimming took 5 bases from V and 7 from J; bases not matched to a gene: 11. This CDR3 is built from 13 residues. CDR3 nucleotides: TGCAGCGTTACCGGGACAGAGCGTATGGAGCAGTACTTC. The encoded protein is CSVTGTERMEQYF.

CDR3 in amino acids: CSVEIRRLAGEGEQYF. In DNA form, the CDR3 reads TGCAGCGTTGAAATTCGGCGACTAGCGGGAGAAGGCGAGCAGTACTTC. The chain recombines TRBV29-1 with TRBJ2-7; 12 bases match TRBD2. Losses at the gene ends were 2 bases for V and 6 bases for J; bases not matched to a gene: 11. Looked up from germline, CDR1 is SQVTM and CDR2 is ANQGSEA. The CDR3 consists of 16 residues.

CDR3 in DNA: TGTGCCAGCAGTCTTCACCGGGACAGGCGGGTGAACACTGAAGCTTTCTTT. This encodes CASSLHRDRRVNTEAFF. The chain has TRBV28 and TRBJ1-1; 8 bases align to TRBD1. The CDR3 totals 17 residues. J gave up 0 bases and V 5 bases, and 11 bases lay outside the gene matches. Germline V gives CDR1 MDHEN, CDR2 SYDVKM.

The chain is built from TRBV28 and TRBJ1-2; D perhaps matches TRBD1 (6 bases). The CDR3 spans 14 residues. With 5 bases removed from V and 4 bases from J, the gap between germline ends came to 14 bases. Germline V gene sequence: CDR1 MDHEN, CDR2 SYDVKM. CDR3 DNA sequence: TGTGCCAGCAGTCTATCAGGGGTGGGCTATGGCTACACCTTC. As protein: CASSLSGVGYGYTF.

This clone was recorded once. The chain carries TRBV13 and TRBJ2-3; D uncertain. Germline CDR1 is PRHDT and CDR2 is FYEKMQ (reference sequence). The ends were cut back, 4 bases at V and 4 bases at J, with 12 bases in the middle. This CDR3 is 14 amino acids long. As DNA, the CDR3 is TGTGCCAGCAGCTCCCACTTAGTTTCAGATACGCAGTATTTT. As protein: CASSSHLVSDTQYF. Together with reference TRBV13 and TRBJ2-3, the CDR3 gives the full variable domain: AAGVIQSPRHLIKEKRETATLKCYPIPRHDTVYWYQQGPGQDPQFLISFYEKMQSDKGSIPDRFSAQQFSDYHSELNMSSLELGDSALYFCASSSHLVSDTQYFGPGTRLTVL.

This rearrangement joins TRBV11-3 to TRBJ2-2; D is possibly TRBD2 (5 bases). CDR1 SGHNT and CDR2 YENEEA come from the germline V gene. Between the trimmed V and J ends, which lost 4 bases and 6 bases, there was a span of 9 bases. This CDR3 spans 13 amino acids. CDR3 region: CASSSPSSGELFF. The CDR3, as DNA: TGTGCCAGCAGCTCACCTAGCTCCGGGGAGCTGTTTTTT.

The chain recombines TRBV6-4 with TRBJ1-6; weak D call: TRBD1 (6 bases). Germline-derived CDR1 and CDR2 are MRHNA and SNTAGT. This CDR3 region has 20 residues. The germline V and J ends were trimmed by 0 bases and 4 bases, with 22 bases remaining between them. Here the CDR3 reads CASSDSRGKATFRYNSPLHF. The CDR3 DNA follows: TGTGCCAGCAGTGACTCGAGGGGGAAAGCCACCTTCCGTTATAATTCACCCCTCCACTTT.

The chain carries TRBV5-6 and TRBJ1-6; perhaps TRBD1 as D (6 bases). The V end lost 0 bases, the J end lost 4 bases, and 11 bases lay between the germline ends. Germline CDR1 and CDR2: SGHDT and YYEEEE. The CDR3 runs 16 residues. In DNA form, the CDR3 reads TGTGCCAGCAGCTTGGCCGGGACAAATTATAATTCACCCCTCCACTTT. This encodes CASSLAGTNYNSPLHF.

V usage is TRBV28 and J usage is TRBJ1-5, with 7 bases matching TRBD1. J lost 6 bases, V lost 1 base, and 6 bases had no gene match. Per germline, CDR1 MDHEN and CDR2 SYDVKM. The CDR3 has 15 residues. The CDR3 region is CASSLLAGGGQPQHF. The CDR3 nucleotides are TGTGCCAGCAGTTTATTAGCAGGGGGAGGTCAGCCCCAGCATTTT.

The chain has TRBV7-3 and TRBJ2-6; possibly TRBD2 for D (6 bases). Trimming left V 5 bases short and J 6 bases short, with 14 bases between. There are 15 residues in the CDR3. From germline, CDR1 is SGHTA and CDR2 FQGTGA. For the CDR3, the DNA is TGTGCCAGCAGCCCCGGGGGAACCCCGGCCAACGTCCTGACTTTC. It yields the protein CASSPGGTPANVLTF.